This T cell receptor (beta chain) was sequenced for a study of cytomegalovirus exposure and HLA in healthy donors. General observations from the study: Cytomegalovirus association was listed for about 160 TCR beta chains.

As regards this clone: Its antigen remains unknown.

It was with 60 Vbeta and 13 Jbeta primers that the PCR ran. Generated by immunoSEQ multiplex PCR, the TCRdb table keeps only in-frame clones and is missing some. This repertoire shows 70,000 to 90,000 clones, approximately 71% found once; its top ten account for around 2%. From germline, CDR1 is GTSNPN and CDR2 SVGIG (reference sequence). CDR3 length: 18 amino acids. V gave up 3 bases and J gave up 5 bases; unmatched junction bases: 11. The source of this sequence is a man aged 35-49 years in good health and CMV-seronegative. The sample taken for sequencing was PBMCs. The V call is TRBV30, the J call TRBJ2-2, with 14 bases identical to TRBD2. CDR3 in DNA: TGTGCCTGGAGCTTACCGGGACTAGCGGGAGAGAGGACCGGGGAGCTGTTTTTT. Its protein is CAWSLPGLAGERTGELFF.